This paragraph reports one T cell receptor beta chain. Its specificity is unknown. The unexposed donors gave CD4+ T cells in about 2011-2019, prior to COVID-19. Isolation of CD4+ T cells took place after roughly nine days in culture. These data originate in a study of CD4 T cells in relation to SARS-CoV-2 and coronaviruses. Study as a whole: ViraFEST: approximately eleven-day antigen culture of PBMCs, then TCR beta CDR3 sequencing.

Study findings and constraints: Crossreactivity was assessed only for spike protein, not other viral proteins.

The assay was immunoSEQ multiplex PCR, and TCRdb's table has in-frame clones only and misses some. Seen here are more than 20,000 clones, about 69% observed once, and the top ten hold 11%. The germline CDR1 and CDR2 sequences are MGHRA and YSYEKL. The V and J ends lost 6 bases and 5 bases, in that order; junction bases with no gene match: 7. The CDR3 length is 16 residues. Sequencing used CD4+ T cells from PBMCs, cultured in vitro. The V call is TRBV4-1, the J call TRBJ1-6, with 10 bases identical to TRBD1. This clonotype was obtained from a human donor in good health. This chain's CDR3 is CASRSPGQGNNSPLHF. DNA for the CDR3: TGCGCCAGCAGGTCACCGGGACAGGGGAATAATTCACCCCTCCACTTT.